This paragraph covers one T cell receptor (beta chain) sequence. The CDR3 is 15 amino acids. Germline lookup yields CDR1 MDHEN and CDR2 SYDVKM. The V and J ends lost 10 bases and 3 bases respectively, with 21 bases between them. The source of the sample is a study of blood T cell repertoires in COVID-19. Study in general: Specimens from acute and convalescent COVID-19 originated in the United States, Italy and Spain. PBMCs, B-cell-depleted T cells, or T cells provided the cDNA or gDNA that made up the material.

Methods used by the authors: Counts of nucleated cells, estimated from reference gene primer amplification, were obtained. Some clones are missing from TCRdb's copy, which holds only in-frame ones; the method was immunoSEQ multiplex PCR. V, J and clone size are those of that table, while D and trimming were read from the DNA. The table shows about 49,000 clones, with about 89% occurring only once. The sequenced sample consisted of peripheral blood. The rearrangement joins TRBV28 to TRBJ1-2; D possibly corresponds to TRBD1 (6 bases). The TCR originated in a human donor in a cohort sampled during active COVID-19. CDR3 bases: TGTGCCACCAACTTACTCAGGGGCGCAGACTATGGCTACACCTTC. Amino acids: CATNLLRGADYGYTF.